Below, one T cell receptor (beta chain) is given with its context. What it recognizes is unknown. Germline assignment: CDR1 SEHNR and CDR2 FQNEAQ (reference sequence). The CDR3 is 16 amino acids. V gave up 3 bases and J gave up 9 bases; unmatched junction bases: 13. The sample comes from a study of beta chain features in type 1 diabetes. General study findings and limits: Type 1 diabetes patients had TCRB CDR3s that were shorter (moderately but significantly so) in all four CD4+ subsets.

The whole isolated RNA underwent reverse transcription, so sequencing captured expressed TCRB transcripts. Data came from immunoSEQ multiplex PCR; TCRdb stores just in-frame clones and leaves some out. The table has roughly 160,000 clones, 8% to 8.5% seen once. This sequence joins TRBV7-9 and TRBJ2-1; 8 bases align to TRBD2. This TCR was recovered from a woman younger than 30 with type 1 diabetes. The material sequenced was central memory CD4+ T cells from blood. CDR3 nucleotides: TGTGCCAGCAGCTTTTGGCCTAGCGGGCGGCGAGGTGAGCAGTTCTTC. It translates to CASSFWPSGRRGEQFF.